These T cell receptor beta chains were read from a single sample in a study of cytomegalovirus exposure and HLA in healthy donors. TCRdb keeps only in-frame clones here, not all; method: immunoSEQ multiplex PCR. The sample contains 180,000 or so clones, roughly 86% of which appear only once. What was sequenced was PBMCs. The source is a man in his thirties or forties in good health and CMV-seropositive. CDR3s include the opening cysteine and the closing phenylalanine or tryptophan. A D gene is named only where the DNA matches it firmly. Size values are once, few and many counts, or a class for expanded clones, and some rows have none.

CDR3: CASSLGQGLNTEAFF; DNA: TGTGCCAGCAGTTTGGGACAGGGGTTAAACACTGAAGCTTTCTTT; J: TRBJ1-1; size: NA; V: TRBV28; D: TRBD1
CDR3: CASRHTGTGAGELFF; DNA: TGTGCCAGCAGACACACCGGGACAGGGGCCGGGGAGCTGTTTTTT; J: TRBJ2-2; size: NA; V: TRBV28; D: TRBD1
CDR3: CASSTQVGSPLHF; DNA: TGTGCCAGCAGCACACAGGTTGGGTCACCCCTCCACTTT; J: TRBJ1-6; size: NA; V: TRBV7-6; D: NA
CDR3: CSAAGVVADSTDTQYF; DNA: TGCAGCGCGGCCGGAGTGGTAGCGGATAGCACAGATACGCAGTATTTT; J: TRBJ2-3; size: NA; V: TRBV29-1; D: NA
CDR3: CAWSRGTGGAEKLFF; DNA: TGTGCCTGGAGCCGTGGGACAGGGGGAGCCGAAAAACTGTTTTTT; J: TRBJ1-4; size: NA; V: TRBV30; D: TRBD1
CDR3: CASGTSVTGEQYF; DNA: TGCGCCAGTGGGACTAGCGTTACGGGAGAGCAGTACTTC; J: TRBJ2-7; size: NA; V: TRBV5-1; D: TRBD2
CDR3: CASSFRDRGEETQYF; DNA: TGTGCCAGCAGCTTCCGGGACAGGGGTGAGGAGACCCAGTACTTC; J: TRBJ2-5; size: NA; V: TRBV11-3; D: TRBD1
CDR3: CASSAGQNSYEQYF; DNA: TGTGCCAGCAGTGCTGGGCAGAATAGCTACGAGCAGTACTTC; J: TRBJ2-7; size: few; V: TRBV2; D: NA
CDR3: CASRTPGGDGYTF; DNA: TGTGCCAGCAGGACCCCAGGGGGCGATGGCTACACCTTC; J: TRBJ1-2; size: NA; V: TRBV6-1; D: TRBD1
CDR3: CASRDRELLSNQPQHF; DNA: TGTGCCAGCCGGGACCGGGAATTGTTGAGCAATCAGCCCCAGCATTTT; J: TRBJ1-5; size: few; V: TRBV28; D: NA
CDR3: CASSVQGALGYGYTF; DNA: TGTGCCAGCAGTGTTCAGGGGGCGCTGGGCTATGGCTACACCTTC; J: TRBJ1-2; size: NA; V: TRBV28; D: TRBD1
CDR3: CASSVGPAGTSYEQYF; DNA: TGTGCCAGCAGCGTAGGTCCAGCGGGGACCTCCTACGAGCAGTACTTC; J: TRBJ2-7; size: NA; V: TRBV9; D: TRBD2
CDR3: CASSQRDSQWEEQYF; DNA: TGTGCCAGCAGCCAACGGGACAGCCAATGGGAAGAGCAGTACTTC; J: TRBJ2-7; size: NA; V: TRBV11-3; D: TRBD1
CDR3: CASSIGDTSNTEAFF; DNA: TGTGCCAGTAGTATAGGGGACACCTCGAACACTGAAGCTTTCTTT; J: TRBJ1-1; size: once; V: TRBV19; D: NA
CDR3: CASSPGNRLKKETQYF; DNA: TGTGCCAGCAGCCCCGGGAACAGACTAAAAAAAGAGACCCAGTACTTC; J: TRBJ2-5; size: NA; V: TRBV14; D: NA
CDR3: CAWSVRQGREAQHF; DNA: TGTGCCTGGAGTGTACGCCAGGGGAGGGAGGCCCAGCATTTT; J: TRBJ1-5; size: NA; V: TRBV30; D: NA
CDR3: CASSEARGSTQYF; DNA: TGTGCCAGCAGTGAAGCGCGGGGCTCAACGCAGTATTTT; J: TRBJ2-3; size: few; V: TRBV6-1; D: NA
CDR3: CASISWTSGSSYNEQFF; DNA: TGTGCCAGCATCTCATGGACTAGCGGGAGTTCCTACAATGAGCAGTTCTTC; J: TRBJ2-1; size: once; V: TRBV2; D: TRBD2
CDR3: CSVDGRDYYGYTF; DNA: TGCAGCGTTGATGGCAGGGACTACTATGGCTACACCTTC; J: TRBJ1-2; size: NA; V: TRBV29-1; D: NA
CDR3: CASSSGLAIDTQYF; DNA: TGTGCCAGCAGCTCGGGACTAGCGATAGATACGCAGTATTTT; J: TRBJ2-3; size: NA; V: TRBV11-3; D: TRBD2
CDR3: CATAGGGNSYEQYF; DNA: TGTGCCACCGCGGGTGGTGGCAATTCCTACGAGCAGTACTTC; J: TRBJ2-7; size: NA; V: TRBV6-5; D: NA
CDR3: CSVEEMYRIGQDYGYTF; DNA: TGCAGCGTTGAAGAAATGTATAGGATAGGGCAGGACTATGGCTACACCTTC; J: TRBJ1-2; size: once; V: TRBV29-1; D: NA
CDR3: CASSSQGPYEQYF; DNA: TGTGCCAGCAGTTCGCAGGGTCCCTACGAGCAGTACTTC; J: TRBJ2-7; size: NA; V: TRBV11-3; D: NA
CDR3: CASSQESWTAEAFF; DNA: TGTGCCAGCAGCCAAGAATCATGGACCGCTGAAGCTTTCTTT; J: TRBJ1-1; size: NA; V: TRBV14; D: NA
CDR3: CASSQGRGASGYPYEQYF; DNA: TGCGCCAGCAGCCAAGGAAGGGGAGCTAGCGGCTACCCCTACGAGCAGTACTTC; J: TRBJ2-7; size: NA; V: TRBV4-3; D: TRBD2
CDR3: CASSSPTTITIHTDTQYF; DNA: TGTGCCAGCAGCTCACCTACCACAATAACCATCCACACAGATACGCAGTATTTT; J: TRBJ2-3; size: NA; V: TRBV7-8; D: NA
CDR3: CASSLGGTADYEQYF; DNA: TGCGCCAGCAGCTTGGGAGGGACAGCTGACTACGAGCAGTACTTC; J: TRBJ2-7; size: NA; V: TRBV5-1; D: TRBD1
CDR3: CASSRTGGIGSVSPGANVLTF; DNA: TGTGCCAGCAGCCGTACAGGGGGGATCGGATCAGTGAGTCCTGGGGCCAACGTCCTGACTTTC; J: TRBJ2-6; size: NA; V: TRBV9; D: TRBD1
CDR3: CASRTGAANTGELFF; DNA: TGTGCCAGCAGAACCGGGGCAGCGAACACCGGGGAGCTGTTTTTT; J: TRBJ2-2; size: NA; V: TRBV6-6; D: NA
CDR3: CASSQAAVGQEAFF; DNA: TGCGCCAGCAGCCAGGCCGCCGTAGGACAGGAAGCTTTCTTT; J: TRBJ1-1; size: NA; V: TRBV4-3; D: NA
CDR3: CASKSDLRGGNQPQHF; DNA: TGTGCCAGTAAAAGCGATCTCAGGGGGGGGAATCAGCCCCAGCATTTT; J: TRBJ1-5; size: NA; V: TRBV19; D: TRBD1
CDR3: CASSPKPNRGNSPLHF; DNA: TGTGCCAGTAGTCCCAAGCCCAACAGGGGGAATTCACCCCTCCACTTT; J: TRBJ1-6; size: NA; V: TRBV19; D: TRBD1
CDR3: CASSFSRGGWGETQYF; DNA: TGTGCCAGCAGCTTCTCTCGAGGCGGATGGGGAGAGACCCAGTACTTC; J: TRBJ2-5; size: once; V: TRBV5-6; D: NA
CDR3: CASCLGEGYTDTQYF; DNA: TGTGCCAGCTGTCTGGGGGAAGGGTACACAGATACGCAGTATTTT; J: TRBJ2-3; size: NA; V: TRBV28; D: NA
CDR3: CASRETSTDTQYF; DNA: TGTGCCAGCAGGGAAACTAGCACAGATACGCAGTATTTT; J: TRBJ2-3; size: once; V: TRBV25-1; D: NA
CDR3: CASSSPGEGYTF; DNA: TGTGCCAGCAGTTCCCCAGGAGAGGGCTACACCTTC; J: TRBJ1-2; size: NA; V: TRBV27; D: NA
CDR3: CASSLMATSGNEQFF; DNA: TGTGCCAGCAGCTTAATGGCGACTAGCGGTAATGAGCAGTTCTTC; J: TRBJ2-1; size: few; V: TRBV7-3; D: TRBD2
CDR3: CASSQWRTESYEQYF; DNA: TGTGCCAGCAGCCAATGGCGGACAGAATCATACGAGCAGTACTTC; J: TRBJ2-7; size: NA; V: TRBV13; D: NA
CDR3: CATSLNRDINNEQFF; DNA: TGTGCCACCAGCCTTAATCGGGACATAAATAATGAGCAGTTCTTC; J: TRBJ2-1; size: NA; V: TRBV15; D: NA
CDR3: CASSLGRTVQPQHF; DNA: TGTGCCAGCAGCTTGGGACGGACAGTTCAGCCCCAGCATTTT; J: TRBJ1-5; size: NA; V: TRBV7-9; D: NA
CDR3: CASSEAGRAYGYTF; DNA: TGTGCCAGCAGTGAAGCTGGTCGGGCCTATGGCTACACCTTC; J: TRBJ1-2; size: NA; V: TRBV2; D: NA